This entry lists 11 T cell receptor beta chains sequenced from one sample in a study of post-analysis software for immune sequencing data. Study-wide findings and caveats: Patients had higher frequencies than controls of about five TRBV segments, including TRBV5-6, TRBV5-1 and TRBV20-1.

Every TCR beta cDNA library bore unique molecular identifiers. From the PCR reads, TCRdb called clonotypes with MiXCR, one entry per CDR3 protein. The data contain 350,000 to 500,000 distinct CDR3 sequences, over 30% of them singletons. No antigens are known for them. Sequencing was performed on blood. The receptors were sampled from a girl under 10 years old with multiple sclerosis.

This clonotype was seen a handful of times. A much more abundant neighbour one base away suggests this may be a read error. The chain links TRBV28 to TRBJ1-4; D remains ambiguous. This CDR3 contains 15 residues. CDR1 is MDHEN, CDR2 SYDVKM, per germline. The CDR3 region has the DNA TGTGCCAGCAGTTTTATCAGCCCAACTAATGAAAAACTGTATTTT. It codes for CASSFISPTNEKLYF.

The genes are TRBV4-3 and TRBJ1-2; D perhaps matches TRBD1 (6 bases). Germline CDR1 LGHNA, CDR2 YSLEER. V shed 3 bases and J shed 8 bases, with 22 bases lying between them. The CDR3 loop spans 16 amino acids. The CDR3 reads CASSHPGAGESRGYTF. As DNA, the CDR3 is TGCGCCAGCAGCCACCCTGGGGCAGGGGAATCAAGAGGCTACACCTTC.

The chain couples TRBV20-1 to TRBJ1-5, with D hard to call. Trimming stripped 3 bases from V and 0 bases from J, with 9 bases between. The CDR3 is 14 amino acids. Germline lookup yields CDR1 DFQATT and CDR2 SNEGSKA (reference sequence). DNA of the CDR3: TGCAGTGCTAGTGGGAGATATAGCAATCAGCCCCAGCATTTT. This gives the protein CSASGRYSNQPQHF.

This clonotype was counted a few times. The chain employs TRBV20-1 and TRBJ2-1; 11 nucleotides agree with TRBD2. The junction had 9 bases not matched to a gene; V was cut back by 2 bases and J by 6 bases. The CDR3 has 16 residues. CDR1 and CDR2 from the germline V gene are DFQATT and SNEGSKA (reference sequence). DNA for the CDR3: TGCAGTGCTAGACCGCTAGCGGGGGGTCCCCTCAATGAGCAGTTCTTC. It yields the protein CSARPLAGGPLNEQFF.

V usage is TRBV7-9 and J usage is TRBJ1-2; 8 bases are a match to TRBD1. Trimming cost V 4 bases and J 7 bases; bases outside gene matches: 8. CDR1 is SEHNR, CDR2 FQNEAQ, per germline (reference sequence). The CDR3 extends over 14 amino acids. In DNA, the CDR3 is TGTGCCAGCAGCTCTAGGGACAGGAGAAGTGGCTACACCTTC. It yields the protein CASSSRDRRSGYTF.

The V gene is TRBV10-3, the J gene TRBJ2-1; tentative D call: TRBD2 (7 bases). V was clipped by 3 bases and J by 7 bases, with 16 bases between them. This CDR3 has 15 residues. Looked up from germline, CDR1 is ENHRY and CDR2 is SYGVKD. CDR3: CAISEGGAIFNEQFF. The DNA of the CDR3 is TGTGCCATCAGTGAAGGGGGGGCTATTTTTAATGAGCAGTTCTTC.

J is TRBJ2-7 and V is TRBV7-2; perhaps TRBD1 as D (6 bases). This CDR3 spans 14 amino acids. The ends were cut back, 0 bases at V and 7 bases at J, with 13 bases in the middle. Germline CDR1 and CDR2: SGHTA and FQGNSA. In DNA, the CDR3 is TGTGCCAGCAGCTTAGCGAACAGGGAAGGGGAGCAGTACTTC. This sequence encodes CASSLANREGEQYF.

Written as DNA, the CDR3 is TGTGCCATCAGTCGGGACACGTGGACTAGACTAACCTACGAGCAGTACTTC. Amino acid sequence: CAISRDTWTRLTYEQYF. The chain combines TRBV10-3 with TRBJ2-7; D might be TRBD2 (7 bases). Trimming stripped 5 bases from V and 2 bases from J, with 22 bases between. Germline CDR1 and CDR2: ENHRY and SYGVKD. This CDR3 region has 17 residues.

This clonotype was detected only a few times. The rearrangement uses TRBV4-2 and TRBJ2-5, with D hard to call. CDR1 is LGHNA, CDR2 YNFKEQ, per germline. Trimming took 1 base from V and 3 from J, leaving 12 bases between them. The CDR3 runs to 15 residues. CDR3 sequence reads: CASSQVSDRKETQYF. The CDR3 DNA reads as TGTGCCAGCAGCCAAGTGTCGGACCGAAAAGAGACCCAGTACTTC.

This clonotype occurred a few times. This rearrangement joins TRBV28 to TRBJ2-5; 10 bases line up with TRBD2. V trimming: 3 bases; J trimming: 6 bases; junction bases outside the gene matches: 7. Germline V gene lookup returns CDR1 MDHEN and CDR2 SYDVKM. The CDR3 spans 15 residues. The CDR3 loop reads CASSFSPSGRQTQYF. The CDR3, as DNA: TGTGCCAGCAGTTTCAGTCCTAGCGGGAGACAGACCCAGTACTTC.

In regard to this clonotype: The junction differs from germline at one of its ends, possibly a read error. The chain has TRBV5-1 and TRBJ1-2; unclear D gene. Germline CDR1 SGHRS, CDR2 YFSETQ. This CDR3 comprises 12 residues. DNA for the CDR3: TGCGCCAGCAGCTTAGAAACCTATGGCCACACCTTC. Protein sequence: CASSLETYGHTF.